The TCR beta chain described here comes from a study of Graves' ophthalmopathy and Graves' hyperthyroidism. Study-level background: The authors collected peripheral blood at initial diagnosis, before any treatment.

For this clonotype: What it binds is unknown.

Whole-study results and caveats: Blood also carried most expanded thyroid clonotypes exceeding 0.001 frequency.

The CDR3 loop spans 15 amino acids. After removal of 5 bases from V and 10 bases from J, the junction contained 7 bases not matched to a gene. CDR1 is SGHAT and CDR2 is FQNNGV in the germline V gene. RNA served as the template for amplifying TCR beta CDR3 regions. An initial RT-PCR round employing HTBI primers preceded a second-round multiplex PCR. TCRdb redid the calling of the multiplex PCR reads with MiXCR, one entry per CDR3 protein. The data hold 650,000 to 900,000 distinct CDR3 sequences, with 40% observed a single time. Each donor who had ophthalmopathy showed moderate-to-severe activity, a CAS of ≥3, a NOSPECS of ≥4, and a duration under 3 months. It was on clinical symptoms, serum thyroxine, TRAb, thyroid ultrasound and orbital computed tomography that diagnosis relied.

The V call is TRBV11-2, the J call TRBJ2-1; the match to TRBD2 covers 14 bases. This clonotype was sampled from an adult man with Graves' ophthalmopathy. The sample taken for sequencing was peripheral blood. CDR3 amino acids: CASSQGTSGSGEQFF. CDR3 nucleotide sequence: TGTGCCAGCAGCCAGGGGACTAGCGGGAGTGGAGAGCAGTTCTTC.